This T cell receptor beta chain was observed in a study of cytomegalovirus exposure and HLA in healthy donors. The junction had 12 bases not matched to a gene; V was cut back by 1 base and J by 1 base. CDR1 and CDR2 from the germline V gene are SGHNT and YYREEE (reference sequence). The CDR3 loop spans 19 amino acids. Use of 60 Vbeta and 13 Jbeta primers characterized the PCR. Method: immunoSEQ multiplex PCR; TCRdb's copy keeps in-frame clones and lacks some. The sample shows some 200,000 clones, approximately 78% of them seen only once. The chain links TRBV5-4 to TRBJ2-1; 9 nucleotides align to TRBD2. The sample comprised PBMCs. The sequence came from a woman aged 50 to 65 in good health and CMV-seropositive. The CDR3 loop reads CASSLYFGGGASSYNEQFF. CDR3 coding DNA: TGTGCCAGCAGCTTGTACTTTGGCGGGGGGGCTTCTTCCTACAATGAGCAGTTCTTC.